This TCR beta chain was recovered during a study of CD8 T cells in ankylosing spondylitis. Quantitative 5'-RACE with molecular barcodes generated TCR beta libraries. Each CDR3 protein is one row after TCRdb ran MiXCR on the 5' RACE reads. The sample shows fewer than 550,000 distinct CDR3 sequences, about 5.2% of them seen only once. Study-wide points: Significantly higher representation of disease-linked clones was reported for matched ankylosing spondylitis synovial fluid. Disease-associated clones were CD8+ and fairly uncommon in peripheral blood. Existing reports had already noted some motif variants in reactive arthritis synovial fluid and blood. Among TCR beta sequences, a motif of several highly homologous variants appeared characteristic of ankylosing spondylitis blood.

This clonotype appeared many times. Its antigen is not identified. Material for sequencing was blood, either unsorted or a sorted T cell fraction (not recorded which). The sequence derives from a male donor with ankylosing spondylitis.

The CDR3 reads CAISESTRETQYF. The CDR3 bases are TGTGCCATCAGTGAATCCACGCGGGAGACCCAGTACTTC. V usage is TRBV10-3 and J usage is TRBJ2-5; D gene uncertain. Germline V gives CDR1 ENHRY, CDR2 SYGVKD. The germline V and J ends were trimmed by 3 bases and 5 bases, with 10 bases remaining between them. The length of the CDR3 is 13 residues.